The rows below give T cell receptor beta chains drawn from one sample of a study of Graves' ophthalmopathy and Graves' hyperthyroidism. TCRdb re-called the multiplex PCR reads with MiXCR, one entry per CDR3 protein. This table has over a million distinct CDR3 sequences, 35% to 45% appearing once. Sequencing input: peripheral blood or thyroid tissue (not recorded which). All receptors come from an adult man with Graves' hyperthyroidism. Each CDR3 is given with its conserved first and last residue. The order of the fields is D gene, J gene, clone size, V gene, CDR3 protein, CDR3 DNA. A D gene is named only where the DNA matches it firmly. For some rows the clone size is stated as once, few or many, or as a class when expanded; others skip it.

TRBD1 | TRBJ1-1 | few | TRBV9 | CASSLAPGQGTEAFF | TGTGCCAGCAGCCTAGCTCCGGGACAGGGGACTGAAGCTTTCTTT
TRBD1 | TRBJ1-1 | many | TRBV10-1 | CASSRDRGYPGWSTNSNTEAFF | TGCGCCAGCAGCCGGGACAGGGGGTATCCCGGCTGGTCGACGAACTCGAACACTGAAGCTTTCTTT
TRBD1 | TRBJ1-5 | many | TRBV2 | CASSGDRAGQPQHF | TGTGCCAGCAGCGGGGACAGGGCTGGACAGCCCCAGCATTTT
- | TRBJ2-5 | - | TRBV29-1 | CSTRDGLRETQYF | TGCAGCACCCGGGACGGTCTCCGAGAGACCCAGTACTTC
- | TRBJ2-7 | - | TRBV13 | CASSLMGIRDEQYF | TGTGCCAGCAGCTTAATGGGTATCCGGGACGAGCAGTACTTC
- | TRBJ1-5 | few | TRBV28 | CASSFRVGNQPQHF | TGTGCCAGCAGTTTTCGGGTGGGCAATCAGCCCCAGCATTTT
- | TRBJ1-5 | - | TRBV2 | CASSPQGRSDQPQHF | TGTGCCAGCTCACCGCAAGGACGGAGCGATCAGCCCCAGCATTTT
- | TRBJ2-6 | many | TRBV7-2 | CASSLISGAVSGANVLTF | TGTGCCAGCAGCTTAATCTCAGGGGCGGTCTCTGGGGCCAACGTCCTGACTTTC
- | TRBJ1-4 | - | TRBV11-2 | CASSATGRVSRVFF | TGTGCCAGCAGCGCCACAGGGAGGGTATCAAGGGTGTTTTTT
TRBD1 | TRBJ1-2 | - | TRBV27 | CASTSPTGGGSYGYTF | TGTGCCAGCACCTCACCGACAGGGGGAGGATCGTATGGCTACACCTTC
TRBD1 | TRBJ2-7 | few | TRBV7-3 | CASSSLEGQGFYEQYF | TGTGCCAGCAGTAGCTTAGAGGGACAGGGTTTCTACGAGCAGTACTTC
- | TRBJ1-5 | many | TRBV7-8 | CASSLYGDQPQHF | TGTGCCAGCAGCTTATACGGGGATCAGCCCCAGCATTTT
- | TRBJ2-5 | - | TRBV7-2 | CASSSLQGKAGETQYF | TGTGCCAGCAGCAGCCTACAGGGTAAAGCAGGGGAGACCCAGTACTTC
- | TRBJ1-2 | many | TRBV29-1 | CSVDPGLHGYTF | TGCAGCGTTGATCCCGGGCTGCATGGCTACACCTTC
TRBD2 | TRBJ2-7 | few | TRBV10-1 | CASSERAGDEQYF | TGCGCCAGCAGTGAGAGAGCGGGAGACGAGCAGTACTTC
- | TRBJ1-1 | - | TRBV14 | CASSQGLGLTEAFF | TGTGCCAGCAGCCAAGGACTGGGTTTGACTGAAGCTTTCTTT
- | TRBJ2-6 | - | TRBV7-2 | CASSTRDQHIPGANVLTF | TGTGCCAGCAGTACCCGGGACCAGCATATTCCCGGGGCCAACGTCCTGACTTTC
- | TRBJ2-3 | - | TRBV14 | CASSQVATDTQYF | TGTGCCAGCAGCCAAGTCGCCACAGATACGCAGTATTTT
TRBD2 | TRBJ2-5 | - | TRBV5-4 | CASSRSRTSGRGTQYF | TGTGCCAGCAGCCGATCCCGTACTAGCGGGAGAGGGACCCAGTACTTC
TRBD1 | TRBJ2-7 | many | TRBV29-1 | CSVAVGGHEQYF | TGCAGCGTTGCGGTAGGGGGCCACGAGCAGTACTTC
TRBD1 | TRBJ1-6 | - | TRBV20-1 | CSAGQGALSPLHF | TGCAGTGCTGGACAGGGGGCATTGTCACCCCTCCACTTT
- | TRBJ1-1 | - | TRBV27 | CASNRAAMNTEAFF | TGTGCCAGCAATAGGGCCGCCATGAACACTGAAGCTTTCTTT
- | TRBJ1-4 | - | TRBV29-1 | CSVAKREKLFF | TGCAGCGTTGCAAAGAGGGAAAAACTGTTTTTT
- | TRBJ1-4 | - | TRBV10-3 | CAISGPGESEKLFF | TGTGCCATCAGTGGCCCGGGAGAATCTGAAAAACTGTTTTTT